One sample yielded the 14 T cell receptor beta chains listed below, sequenced in a study of long-term antiretroviral therapy in people with HIV. Investigators performed immunoSEQ version v3.0 at survey level. Produced via immunoSEQ multiplex PCR; TCRdb's table is partial and in-frame only. The sample includes about 11,000 clones, 76% of them seen just once. The starting material was unsorted PBMCs, obtained at the start of antiretroviral therapy, before treatment. Receptors were obtained from a man aged 30 to 45 with HIV.

The rearrangement uses TRBV5-1 and TRBJ2-5; 7 nucleotides line up with TRBD1. Unmatched junction bases numbered 7, after V lost 3 bases and J lost 5 bases. The CDR3 is 14 residues long. From germline, CDR1 is SGHRS and CDR2 YFSETQ. In DNA, the CDR3 is TGCGCCAGCAGCTCACAGACAGGGAAGGAGACCCAGTACTTC. Protein sequence: CASSSQTGKETQYF. The full variable domain, completed using reference TRBV5-1 and TRBJ2-5, is KAGVTQTPRYLIKTRGQQVTLSCSPISGHRSVSWYQQTPGQGLQFLFEYFSETQRNKGNFPGRFSGRQFSNSRSEMNVSTLELGDSALYLCASSSQTGKETQYFGPGTRLLVL.

V and J are TRBV6-5 and TRBJ2-5; D unclear. Germline CDR1 MNHEY, CDR2 SVGAGI. Trimming stripped 6 bases from V and 5 bases from J, with 16 bases between. This CDR3 contains 14 residues. CDR3 loop: CASSGRYPRETQYF. The CDR3 DNA is TGTGCCAGCAGCGGACGTTACCCCCGGGAGACCCAGTACTTC.

The rearrangement uses TRBV7-2 and TRBJ1-4; TRBD1 matches 7 bases. The CDR3 covers 13 residues. V lost 5 bases and J lost 8; bases outside the gene matches: 5. Germline V gene sequence: CDR1 SGHTA, CDR2 FQGNSA. In DNA, the CDR3 is TGTGCCAGCAGCATTGAACAGGGGGAAAAACTGTTTTTT. As protein: CASSIEQGEKLFF.

The V and J genes are TRBV7-9 and TRBJ2-7; 8 positions match TRBD2. The J segment lost 0 bases and the V segment lost 1 base, leaving 5 bases of the junction unmatched. CDR1 is SEHNR and CDR2 is FQNEAQ in the germline V gene (reference sequence). The CDR3 runs to 16 residues. The DNA of the CDR3 is TGTGCCAGCAGCTTAGAGGCTAGCGGGTCCTCCTACGAGCAGTACTTC. It is translated as CASSLEASGSSYEQYF. Full variable domain (rest looked up from reference TRBV7-9 and TRBJ2-7): DTGVSQNPRHKITKRGQNVTFRCDPISEHNRLYWYRQTLGQGPEFLTYFQNEAQLEKSRLLSDRFSAERPKGSFSTLEIQRTEQGDSAMYLCASSLEASGSSYEQYFGPGTRLTVT.

CDR3 sequence: CASSVGTSGSVYEQYF. Here the CDR3 DNA reads TGTGCCAGCAGCGTCGGGACTAGCGGGAGTGTGTACGAGCAGTACTTC. The rearrangement uses TRBV9 and TRBJ2-7; the match to TRBD2 covers 14 bases. The CDR3 totals 16 residues. J gave up 4 bases and V 2 bases, and 5 bases lay outside the gene matches. Germline assignment: CDR1 SGDLS and CDR2 YYNGEE.

This chain uses TRBV27 with TRBJ2-3; D call uncertain. Per the germline V gene, CDR1 is MNHEY and CDR2 is SMNVEV (reference sequence). Trimming took 3 bases from V and 2 from J, leaving 9 bases between them. There are 14 residues in the CDR3. CDR3 sequence: CASSFYGPTDTQYF. The CDR3 region has the DNA TGTGCCAGCAGTTTTTATGGCCCCACAGATACGCAGTATTTT.

Note on this clone: Other DNA sequences from this sample encode an identical CDR3 as well. This chain links TRBV5-5 with TRBJ2-7, with D perhaps TRBD1 (5 bases). V lost 3 bases and J lost 0, with 13 bases in between. The CDR3 totals 15 residues. Germline V gene data show CDR1 as SGHKS and CDR2 as YYEKEE (reference sequence). CDR3 loop: CASSYRTADSYEQYF. The CDR3 nucleotides are TGTGCCAGCAGCTACAGGACGGCGGACTCCTACGAGCAGTACTTC.

This sequence joins TRBV18 and TRBJ2-5; 10 bases match TRBD1. The CDR3 consists of 14 residues. The V and J ends lost 4 bases and 4 bases, in that order; junction bases with no gene match: 3. From germline, CDR1 is KGHSH and CDR2 LQKENI. CDR3 nucleotide sequence: TGTGCCAGCTCACACCGGGACAGGGGAGAGACCCAGTACTTC. It yields the protein CASSHRDRGETQYF.

The J gene is TRBJ1-2, the V gene TRBV27; 10 bases are a match to TRBD1. The V and J ends lost 6 bases and 8 bases, in that order; junction bases with no gene match: 9. Germline CDR1 is MNHEY and CDR2 is SMNVEV (reference sequence). The CDR3 loop spans 14 amino acids. CDR3 region: CASRSLGDRGGYTF. DNA of the CDR3: TGTGCCAGCAGGAGCCTCGGGGACAGGGGCGGCTACACCTTC.

This clone was observed a few times. The chain combines TRBV20-1 with TRBJ2-5, with D unclear. Looked up from germline, CDR1 is DFQATT and CDR2 is SNEGSKA (reference sequence). Trimming stripped 4 bases from V and 12 bases from J, with 12 bases between. This CDR3 comprises 10 residues. CDR3 DNA sequence: TGCAGTGCTACCGACAAGGGCAAGTACTTC. This sequence encodes CSATDKGKYF.

The V and J genes are TRBV19 and TRBJ2-7, with 10 bases identical to TRBD1. CDR1 LNHDA and CDR2 SQIVND come from the germline V gene (reference sequence). The CDR3 is made up of 15 amino acids. Trimming took 6 bases from V and 2 from J; bases not matched to a gene: 7. The CDR3 bases are TGTGCCAGTAGCGTTGACAGGGGGCCTCCCTACGAGCAGTACTTC. It translates to CASSVDRGPPYEQYF. Full variable domain (rest looked up from reference TRBV19 and TRBJ2-7): DGGITQSPKYLFRKEGQNVTLSCEQNLNHDAMYWYRQDPGQGLRLIYYSQIVNDFQKGDIAEGYSVSREKKESFPLTVTSAQKNPTAFYLCASSVDRGPPYEQYFGPGTRLTVT.

This clone was detected only once. CDR3 DNA: TGTGCCAGCAGTCCAGGGGGCACGAACACTGAAGCTTTCTTT. Translation: CASSPGGTNTEAFF. The genes are TRBV7-3 and TRBJ1-1; 8 bases agree with TRBD1. The CDR3 length is 14 residues. Germline assignment: CDR1 SGHTA and CDR2 FQGTGA. V lost 6 bases and J lost 1; bases outside the gene matches: 4.

This clone was detected only once. The genes are TRBV6-1 and TRBJ2-7; D uncertain. CDR3 length equals 13 residues. Trimming removed 0 bases from V and 0 bases from J, with 3 bases in between. Germline assignment: CDR1 MNHNS and CDR2 SASEGT. The CDR3 bases are TGTGCCAGCAGTGAAGCATACTCCTACGAGCAGTACTTC. This encodes CASSEAYSYEQYF.

There are a few counts of this clone. Mismatch with germline at one junction end may stem from a read error. V and J are TRBV7-7 and TRBJ2-1; D is possibly TRBD2 (6 bases). The CDR3 totals 13 residues. Germline values: CDR1 SSHAT, CDR2 FNYEAQ (reference sequence). The CDR3 DNA reads as TGTGCTAGCAGCCTGACTAGTTTTCATGAGCAGTTCTTC. This gives the protein CASSLTSFHEQFF.